These 11 T cell receptor beta chains originate from one sample sequenced in a study of relationships among human T cell subsets. TCR alpha and beta CDR3s were amplified from mRNA by semiquantitative ARM-PCR. Tagged nested gene-specific primers were used first, then communal superprimers amplified exponentially. TCRdb reprocessed the multiplex PCR reads with MiXCR, giving one entry per CDR3 protein. The sample has about 8,900 distinct CDR3 sequences, 50% to 60% seen once. Memory T cells were selected with anti-CD45RO beads from the CD45RA-negative fraction. Input material: memory T cells sorted from blood. Every receptor here comes from a man aged 35-49 years in good health.

V and J are TRBV7-2 and TRBJ2-3, with D perhaps TRBD1 (5 bases). Germline-derived CDR1 and CDR2 are SGHTA and FQGNSA. Trimming removed 0 bases from V and 6 bases from J, with 13 bases in between. The CDR3 spans 15 residues. CDR3: CASSLAPGRVDTQYF. CDR3 in DNA: TGTGCCAGCAGCTTAGCCCCGGGCAGGGTCGATACGCAGTATTTT.

This clonotype was counted between two and nine times. This chain uses TRBV5-1 with TRBJ2-6, with TRBD1 identical over 7 bases. Germline values: CDR1 SGHRS, CDR2 YFSETQ. This CDR3 contains 16 residues. Trimming cost V 7 bases and J 0 bases; bases outside gene matches: 7. The DNA for the CDR3 is TGCGCCAGCGCAGACAGGGCCTCCTCTGGGGCCAACGTCCTGACTTTC. This encodes CASADRASSGANVLTF.

This chain joins TRBV11-2 and TRBJ2-5; TRBD2 matches at 7 bases. Germline CDR1 reads SGHAT; CDR2 reads FQNNGV. The junction had 5 bases not matched to a gene; V was cut back by 4 bases and J by 0 bases. The CDR3 is 15 amino acids. The CDR3 nucleotides are TGTGCCAGCAGCTGGGGGGGTAGACACCAAGAGACCCAGTACTTC. This gives the protein CASSWGGRHQETQYF. The full variable domain, in which reference TRBV11-2 and TRBJ2-5 provide the parts outside the CDR3, is EAGVAQSPRYKIIEKRQSVAFWCNPISGHATLYWYQQILGQGPKLLIQFQNNGVVDDSQLPKDRFSAERLKGVDSTLKIQPAKLEDSAVYLCASSWGGRHQETQYFGPGTRLLVL.

V gene TRBV10-3 combines with J gene TRBJ2-3; D call uncertain. This CDR3 spans 12 amino acids. V was trimmed by 0 bases and J by 4 bases, leaving 2 bases between them. Germline values: CDR1 ENHRY, CDR2 SYGVKD. This CDR3 reads CAISESSDTQYF. In DNA form, the CDR3 reads TGTGCCATCAGTGAGTCATCAGATACGCAGTATTTT.

The chain couples TRBV11-3 to TRBJ2-3, with 7 bases lining up with TRBD2. V was clipped by 5 bases and J by 2 bases; unmatched bases: 10. The germline V gene encodes CDR1 SGHNT and CDR2 YENEEA. CDR3 size: 16 residues. DNA of the CDR3: TGTGCCAGCAGCCCAGGACGGGGGGTTTTCACAGATACGCAGTATTTT. Protein: CASSPGRGVFTDTQYF.

For this clonotype: The junction departs from germline at one end; a sequencing error may be responsible. The genes are TRBV11-2 and TRBJ2-2; D assignment may be TRBD1 or TRBD2 (5 bases each). CDR1 and CDR2 from the germline V gene are SGHAT and FQNNGV. The CDR3 contains 16 residues. The CDR3 region is CASSSMKRGLTGELSF. Written as DNA, the CDR3 is TGTGCCAGCAGCTCCATGAAGAGGGGCCTAACCGGGGAGCTGTCTTTT.

The V gene is TRBV6-5, the J gene TRBJ1-2; D gene unclear. V gave up 2 bases and J gave up 0 bases, with 13 bases separating them. The germline CDR1 and CDR2 sequences are MNHEY and SVGAGI. The CDR3 contains 16 residues. The DNA of the CDR3 is TGTGCCAGCAGTTACGGGTCCCCCGCATCTAACTATGGCTACACCTTC. Its translation: CASSYGSPASNYGYTF.

The chain carries TRBV12-3 or TRBV12-4 and TRBJ2-1; D is perhaps TRBD1 (5 bases). The CDR3 runs to 13 residues. V was shortened by 3 bases and J by 5 bases, with 8 bases between the two germline ends. CDR3 coding DNA: TGTGCCAGCAGTTTGTTGACAGACAATGAGCAGTTCTTC. Amino acids: CASSLLTDNEQFF.

CDR3 in amino acids: CASSFAGTTEAFF. The CDR3 nucleotides are TGTGCCAGCAGTTTCGCAGGGACCACTGAAGCTTTCTTT. V usage is TRBV12-3 or TRBV12-4 and J usage is TRBJ1-1; D is possibly TRBD1 (5 bases). The CDR3 sequence is 13 residues long. V lost 3 bases to trimming and J lost 4 bases, with 9 bases between them.

This clonotype was counted a few times. One junction end disagrees with the germline gene, perhaps due to a read error. The chain employs TRBV20-1 and TRBJ1-2, with 7 bases lining up with TRBD1. Germline-derived CDR1 and CDR2 are DFQATT and SNEGSKA (reference sequence). The CDR3 runs 12 residues. The CDR3, as DNA: TGCAGTGCTAGGGAGACAGGGTATGGTTACACCTTC. Its translation is CSARETGYGYTF.

This rearrangement joins TRBV11-2 to TRBJ1-3; D is possibly TRBD1 (5 bases). CDR3 length equals 16 residues. CDR1 and CDR2 from the germline V gene are SGHAT and FQNNGV. The V gene lost 5 bases and the J gene lost 0 bases, with 14 bases spanning the gap. CDR3 coding DNA: TGTGCCAGCAGCAAAGGGACTTTTGGCTCTGGAAACACCATATATTTT. Translated: CASSKGTFGSGNTIYF.